A selection of T cell receptor beta chains follows, all from one sample in a study of graft-versus-host responses after intestinal transplantation. Data came from immunoSEQ multiplex PCR; TCRdb stores just in-frame clones and leaves some out. Found here are some 11,000 clones, approximately 31% of them singletons; the top ten hold under 2%. The sequences come from alloreactive CD4+ T cells from a mixed lymphocyte reaction culture, collected before transplantation. Receptors were obtained from a human patient who was an organ donor for intestinal transplantation. Both conserved end residues are part of each CDR3. Each record gives: D gene, J gene, clone size, V gene, CDR3 protein, CDR3 DNA. The D gene is left open where the match is weak. Only part of the rows carry a size: once, few, many, or a class if the clone is expanded.

D: NA
J: TRBJ2-1
size: NA
V: TRBV7-3
CDR3: CASSFQGGDEQFF
DNA: TGTGCCAGCAGCTTTCAAGGGGGGGATGAGCAGTTCTTC

D: TRBD1
J: TRBJ2-1
size: few
V: TRBV5-8
CDR3: CASIQGQGWNEQFF
DNA: TGTGCCAGCATCCAGGGACAGGGGTGGAATGAGCAGTTCTTC

D: TRBD2
J: TRBJ2-3
size: NA
V: TRBV4-3
CDR3: CASSQGPSGRDTQYF
DNA: TGCGCCAGCAGCCAAGGTCCTAGCGGAAGGGATACGCAGTATTTT

D: NA
J: TRBJ1-3
size: medium-sized
V: TRBV7-6
CDR3: CASSFRAGDSGNTIYF
DNA: TGTGCCAGCAGCTTTCGCGCAGGGGACTCTGGAAACACCATATATTTT

D: TRBD1
J: TRBJ1-1
size: NA
V: TRBV18
CDR3: CASSPPTGLAFF
DNA: TGTGCCAGCTCACCACCGACAGGGCTGGCTTTCTTT

D: TRBD1
J: TRBJ1-5
size: few
V: TRBV7-7
CDR3: CASSLSPDRASNQPQHF
DNA: TGTGCTAGCAGCTTATCTCCGGACAGGGCAAGCAATCAGCCCCAGCATTTT

D: TRBD2
J: TRBJ2-1
size: medium-sized
V: TRBV7-2
CDR3: CASRLPLAAVNEQFF
DNA: TGTGCCAGCAGGTTACCGCTAGCGGCGGTCAATGAGCAGTTCTTC

D: TRBD2
J: TRBJ2-1
size: NA
V: TRBV30
CDR3: CAWSRSGGYNEQFF
DNA: TGTGCCTGGAGTCGGAGCGGGGGGTACAATGAGCAGTTCTTC

D: NA
J: TRBJ1-2
size: few
V: TRBV5-6
CDR3: CASSLVGGFYGYTF
DNA: TGTGCCAGCAGCTTGGTGGGGGGGTTCTATGGCTACACCTTC

D: TRBD1
J: TRBJ1-2
size: few
V: TRBV28
CDR3: CASRTGDYGYTF
DNA: TGTGCCAGCAGAACAGGGGACTATGGCTACACCTTC

D: NA
J: TRBJ1-1
size: NA
V: TRBV10-3
CDR3: CAISEAANTEAFF
DNA: TGTGCCATCAGTGAGGCGGCGAACACTGAAGCTTTCTTT

D: TRBD1
J: TRBJ2-1
size: NA
V: TRBV5-4
CDR3: CASSLDRGSYNEQFF
DNA: TGTGCCAGCAGCTTAGACAGGGGTTCCTACAATGAGCAGTTCTTC

D: TRBD1
J: TRBJ1-3
size: medium-sized
V: TRBV4-2
CDR3: CASSQATGASGNTIYF
DNA: TGTGCCAGCAGCCAGGCGACAGGGGCATCTGGAAACACCATATATTTT

D: NA
J: TRBJ2-3
size: NA
V: TRBV10-3
CDR3: CAIRTGSTDTQYF
DNA: TGTGCCATCCGAACAGGGTCCACAGATACGCAGTATTTT

D: NA
J: TRBJ2-5
size: few
V: TRBV28
CDR3: CASGELQETQYF
DNA: TGTGCCAGCGGGGAGCTCCAAGAGACCCAGTACTTC

D: TRBD1
J: TRBJ2-2
size: NA
V: TRBV27
CDR3: CASSIRTGSTGELFF
DNA: TGTGCCAGCAGTATCCGGACAGGGTCAACCGGGGAGCTGTTTTTT

D: NA
J: TRBJ1-4
size: NA
V: TRBV1
CDR3: CTSSQEPTFLAPGQGRTNEKLFF
DNA: TGCACCAGCAGCCAAGAGCCAACGTTCCTTGCTCCGGGACAGGGTCGAACTAATGAAAAACTGTTTTTT

D: TRBD2
J: TRBJ2-3
size: NA
V: TRBV19
CDR3: CASSILLVRGGATDTQYF
DNA: TGTGCCAGTAGTATCCTACTAGTACGCGGGGGAGCCACAGATACGCAGTATTTT

D: NA
J: TRBJ1-1
size: few
V: TRBV4-3
CDR3: CASSQEGLNTEAFF
DNA: TGCGCCAGCAGCCAAGAGGGGCTTAACACTGAAGCTTTCTTT

D: TRBD1
J: TRBJ2-4
size: NA
V: TRBV2
CDR3: CASSGRDRGSNIQYF
DNA: TGTGCCAGCAGTGGGAGGGACAGGGGGTCAAACATTCAGTACTTC

D: NA
J: TRBJ2-7
size: NA
V: TRBV7-3
CDR3: CASSLEPLSEQYF
DNA: TGTGCCAGCAGCTTAGAGCCCCTAAGCGAGCAGTACTTC

D: NA
J: TRBJ1-2
size: NA
V: TRBV4-3
CDR3: CASSHTGRDYGYTF
DNA: TGCGCCAGCAGCCACACAGGGAGGGACTATGGCTACACCTTC

D: TRBD2
J: TRBJ2-1
size: NA
V: TRBV18
CDR3: CASSPRLADNEQFF
DNA: TGTGCCAGCTCACCACGCCTAGCGGACAATGAGCAGTTCTTC

D: NA
J: TRBJ2-1
size: once
V: TRBV6-5
CDR3: CASTARQGRANGQFF
DNA: TGTGCCAGCACCGCAAGGCAGGGCAGGGCCAATGGGCAGTTCTTC

D: NA
J: TRBJ1-5
size: few
V: TRBV9
CDR3: CASSLQASPASYSNQPQHF
DNA: TGTGCCAGCAGCTTACAGGCCTCGCCGGCATCGTATAGCAATCAGCCCCAGCATTTT

D: NA
J: TRBJ2-3
size: NA
V: TRBV27
CDR3: CASSSLEGVRDTQYF
DNA: TGTGCCAGCAGTTCTCTCGAGGGTGTACGAGATACGCAGTATTTT

D: TRBD2
J: TRBJ2-4
size: NA
V: TRBV27
CDR3: CASSARTRPKNIQYF
DNA: TGTGCCAGCAGTGCTCGGACTAGACCCAAAAACATTCAGTACTTC

D: NA
J: TRBJ1-2
size: NA
V: TRBV5-4
CDR3: CASSFDRRGTPNYGYTF
DNA: TGTGCCAGCAGCTTTGATAGACGAGGAACCCCGAACTATGGCTACACCTTC

D: TRBD2
J: TRBJ2-1
size: NA
V: TRBV4-1
CDR3: CASSQEPSGGALNEQFF
DNA: TGCGCCAGCAGCCAAGAACCTAGCGGGGGGGCCCTCAATGAGCAGTTCTTC

D: NA
J: TRBJ1-2
size: NA
V: TRBV11-1
CDR3: CASSLARAGRDGYTF
DNA: TGTGCCAGCAGCTTAGCGCGGGCAGGGAGGGATGGCTACACCTTC

D: NA
J: TRBJ1-1
size: once
V: TRBV6-4
CDR3: CASKLGGMGNTEAFF
DNA: TGTGCCAGCAAACTCGGGGGGATGGGGAACACTGAAGCTTTCTTT

D: TRBD2
J: TRBJ2-3
size: few
V: TRBV7-3
CDR3: CASSPRLAGTDTQYF
DNA: TGTGCCAGCAGCCCGAGACTAGCAGGCACAGATACGCAGTATTTT

D: NA
J: TRBJ1-3
size: medium-sized
V: TRBV2
CDR3: CASSEAGIGNTIYF
DNA: TGTGCCAGCAGTGAGGCGGGGATTGGAAACACCATATATTTT

D: NA
J: TRBJ1-1
size: few
V: TRBV28
CDR3: CASSLFNRAFF
DNA: TGTGCCAGCAGTTTATTTAACAGGGCTTTCTTT

D: NA
J: TRBJ2-7
size: NA
V: TRBV4-2
CDR3: CASSLSNEQYF
DNA: TGTGCCAGCAGCCTGTCTAACGAGCAGTACTTC

D: TRBD2
J: TRBJ2-3
size: medium-sized
V: TRBV10-3
CDR3: CAISESLAGETQYF
DNA: TGTGCCATCAGTGAGTCGCTAGCGGGGGAGACGCAGTATTTT

D: NA
J: TRBJ2-2
size: few
V: TRBV4-1
CDR3: CASSQDWRGPPGELFF
DNA: TGCGCCAGCAGCCAAGACTGGCGGGGGCCGCCTGGGGAGCTGTTTTTT

D: NA
J: TRBJ1-1
size: medium-sized
V: TRBV2
CDR3: CASSLYTEAFF
DNA: TGTGCCAGCAGCCTCTACACTGAAGCTTTCTTT

D: NA
J: TRBJ2-7
size: medium-sized
V: TRBV6-6
CDR3: CGTPEQYF
DNA: TGTGGGACTCCCGAGCAGTACTTC

D: TRBD1
J: TRBJ1-2
size: few
V: TRBV5-1
CDR3: CASSLPMTGDYYGYTF
DNA: TGCGCCAGCAGCTTGCCTATGACAGGGGACTACTATGGCTACACCTTC

D: TRBD1
J: TRBJ2-5
size: NA
V: TRBV4-3
CDR3: CASSHVTGGFQETQYF
DNA: TGCGCCAGCAGCCATGTCACAGGGGGATTCCAAGAGACCCAGTACTTC

D: TRBD1
J: TRBJ1-2
size: few
V: TRBV7-9
CDR3: CASSSSRTGTGYTF
DNA: TGTGCCAGCAGCTCGTCGAGGACAGGGACTGGCTACACCTTC

D: TRBD2
J: TRBJ2-2
size: NA
V: TRBV12-5
CDR3: CASGPRDLAGTGELFF
DNA: TGTGCTAGTGGTCCAAGGGATCTAGCGGGGACCGGGGAGCTGTTTTTT

D: NA
J: TRBJ2-7
size: few
V: TRBV27
CDR3: CASRPGWAYEQYF
DNA: TGTGCCAGCAGACCAGGGTGGGCCTACGAGCAGTACTTC

D: TRBD1
J: TRBJ2-7
size: NA
V: TRBV10-2
CDR3: CASNYRGNEQYF
DNA: TGCGCCAGCAATTACAGGGGTAACGAGCAGTACTTC

D: TRBD1
J: TRBJ2-5
size: few
V: TRBV19
CDR3: CASSGTESETQYF
DNA: TGTGCCAGTAGTGGGACAGAGAGCGAGACCCAGTACTTC

D: TRBD2
J: TRBJ2-7
size: NA
V: TRBV4-2
CDR3: CASSQNGLAGLYEQYF
DNA: TGTGCCAGCAGCCAAAATGGACTAGCGGGGTTGTACGAGCAGTACTTC

D: NA
J: TRBJ1-4
size: NA
V: TRBV20-1
CDR3: CSAFQGEKLFF
DNA: TGCAGTGCTTTCCAGGGGGAAAAACTGTTTTTT

D: NA
J: TRBJ2-3
size: NA
V: TRBV18
CDR3: CASSPRLHTQYF
DNA: TGTGCCAGCTCACCACGCCTACATACGCAGTATTTT

D: NA
J: TRBJ2-3
size: few
V: TRBV7-3
CDR3: CASSPRRTHVTQYF
DNA: TGTGCCAGCAGCCCCAGAAGGACTCACGTTACGCAGTATTTT

D: NA
J: TRBJ2-7
size: few
V: TRBV5-5
CDR3: CASSLVSSSYEQYF
DNA: TGTGCCAGCAGCTTGGTTAGCTCCTCCTACGAGCAGTACTTC

D: NA
J: TRBJ1-5
size: few
V: TRBV7-9
CDR3: CASSLLGEGDDQPQHF
DNA: TGTGCCAGCAGCCTCTTGGGTGAGGGGGACGATCAGCCCCAGCATTTT

D: TRBD1
J: TRBJ1-1
size: NA
V: TRBV7-9
CDR3: CASSWPGQGAARTEAFF
DNA: TGTGCCAGCAGTTGGCCGGGACAGGGGGCGGCTAGGACTGAAGCTTTCTTT